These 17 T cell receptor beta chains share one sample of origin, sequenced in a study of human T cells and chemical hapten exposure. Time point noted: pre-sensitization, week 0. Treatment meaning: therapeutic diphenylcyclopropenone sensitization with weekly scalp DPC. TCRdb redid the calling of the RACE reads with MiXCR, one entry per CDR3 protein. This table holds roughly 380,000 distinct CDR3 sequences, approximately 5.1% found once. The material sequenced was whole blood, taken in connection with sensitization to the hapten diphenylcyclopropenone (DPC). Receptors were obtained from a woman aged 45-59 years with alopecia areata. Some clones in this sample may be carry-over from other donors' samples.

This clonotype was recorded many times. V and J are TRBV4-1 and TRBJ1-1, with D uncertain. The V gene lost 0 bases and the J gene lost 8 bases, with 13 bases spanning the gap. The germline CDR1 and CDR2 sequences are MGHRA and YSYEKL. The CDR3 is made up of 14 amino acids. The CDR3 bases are TGCGCCAGCAGCCAAGATCTACCTAGAGGGGAAGCTTTCTTT. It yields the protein CASSQDLPRGEAFF.

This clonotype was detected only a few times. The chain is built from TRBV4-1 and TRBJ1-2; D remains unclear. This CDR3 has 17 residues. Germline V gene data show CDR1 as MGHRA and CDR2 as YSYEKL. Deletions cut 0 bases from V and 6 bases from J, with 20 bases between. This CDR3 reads CASSQDNAAARHNGYTF. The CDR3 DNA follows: TGCGCCAGCAGCCAAGATAACGCGGCAGCCCGCCACAATGGCTACACCTTC.

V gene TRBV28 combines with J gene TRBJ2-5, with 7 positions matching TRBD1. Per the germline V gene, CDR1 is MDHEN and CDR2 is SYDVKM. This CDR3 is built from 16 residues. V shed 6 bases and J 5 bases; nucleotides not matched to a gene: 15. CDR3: CASSPPQGKVKETQYF. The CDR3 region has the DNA TGTGCCAGCAGCCCTCCACAGGGGAAGGTTAAGGAGACCCAGTACTTC.

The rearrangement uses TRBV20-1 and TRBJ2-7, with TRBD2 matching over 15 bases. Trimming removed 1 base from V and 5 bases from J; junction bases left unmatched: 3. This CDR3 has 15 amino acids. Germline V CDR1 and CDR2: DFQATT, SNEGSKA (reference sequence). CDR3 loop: CSARVGLAGGNEQYF. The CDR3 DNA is TGCAGTGCTAGAGTGGGACTAGCGGGAGGTAACGAGCAGTACTTC.

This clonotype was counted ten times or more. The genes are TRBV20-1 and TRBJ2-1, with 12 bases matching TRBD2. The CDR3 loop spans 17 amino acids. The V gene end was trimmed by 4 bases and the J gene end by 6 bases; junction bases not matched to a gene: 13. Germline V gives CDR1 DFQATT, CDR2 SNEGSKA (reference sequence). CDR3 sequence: CSATGTEKLAGGNEQFF. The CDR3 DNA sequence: TGCAGTGCTACAGGGACGGAGAAACTAGCGGGAGGCAATGAGCAGTTCTTC.

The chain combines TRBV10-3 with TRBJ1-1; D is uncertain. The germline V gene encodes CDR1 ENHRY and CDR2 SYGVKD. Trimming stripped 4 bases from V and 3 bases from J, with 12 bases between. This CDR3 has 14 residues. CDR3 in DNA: TGTGCCATCAGTGCCTGGGAGGCTGACACTGAAGCTTTCTTT. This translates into CAISAWEADTEAFF.

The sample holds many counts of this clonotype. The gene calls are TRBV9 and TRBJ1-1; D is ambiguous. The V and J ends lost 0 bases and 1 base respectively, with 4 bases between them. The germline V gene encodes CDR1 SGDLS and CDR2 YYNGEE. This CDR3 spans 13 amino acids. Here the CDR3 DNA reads TGTGCCAGCAGCGTAGCCGAGAACACTGAAGCTTTCTTT. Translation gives CASSVAENTEAFF.

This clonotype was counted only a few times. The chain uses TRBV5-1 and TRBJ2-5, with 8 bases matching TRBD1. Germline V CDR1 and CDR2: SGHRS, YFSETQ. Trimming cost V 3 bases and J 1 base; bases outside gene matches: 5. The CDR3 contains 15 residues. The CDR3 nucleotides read TGCGCCAGCAGCTCTACAACAGGGGGCCAAGAGACCCAGTACTTC. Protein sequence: CASSSTTGGQETQYF. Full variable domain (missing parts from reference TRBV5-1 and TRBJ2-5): KAGVTQTPRYLIKTRGQQVTLSCSPISGHRSVSWYQQTPGQGLQFLFEYFSETQRNKGNFPGRFSGRQFSNSRSEMNVSTLELGDSALYLCASSSTTGGQETQYFGPGTRLLVL.

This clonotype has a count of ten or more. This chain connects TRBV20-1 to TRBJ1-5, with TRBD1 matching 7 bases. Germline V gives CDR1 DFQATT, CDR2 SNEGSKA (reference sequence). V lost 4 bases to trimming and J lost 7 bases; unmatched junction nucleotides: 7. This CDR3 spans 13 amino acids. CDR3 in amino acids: CSATTTGQQPQHF. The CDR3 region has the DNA TGCAGTGCTACCACGACAGGGCAACAGCCCCAGCATTTT.

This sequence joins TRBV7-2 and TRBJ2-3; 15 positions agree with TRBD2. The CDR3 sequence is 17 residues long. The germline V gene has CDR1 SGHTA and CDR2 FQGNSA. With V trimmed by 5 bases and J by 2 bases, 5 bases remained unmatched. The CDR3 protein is CASSGTSGGSYTDTQYF. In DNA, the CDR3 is TGTGCCAGCAGCGGGACTAGCGGGGGGTCGTACACAGATACGCAGTATTTT. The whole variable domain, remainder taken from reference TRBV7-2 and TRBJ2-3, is GAGVSQSPSNKVTEKGKDVELRCDPISGHTALYWYRQSLGQGLEFLIYFQGNSAPDKSGLPSDRFSAERTGGSVSTLTIQRTQQEDSAVYLCASSGTSGGSYTDTQYFGPGTRLTVL.

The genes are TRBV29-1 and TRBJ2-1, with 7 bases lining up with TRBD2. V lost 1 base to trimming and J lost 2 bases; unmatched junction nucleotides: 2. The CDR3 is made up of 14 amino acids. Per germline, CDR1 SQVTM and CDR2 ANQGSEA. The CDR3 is CSVEVGGAYNEQFF. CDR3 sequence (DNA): TGCAGCGTTGAAGTGGGGGGGGCCTACAATGAGCAGTTCTTC.

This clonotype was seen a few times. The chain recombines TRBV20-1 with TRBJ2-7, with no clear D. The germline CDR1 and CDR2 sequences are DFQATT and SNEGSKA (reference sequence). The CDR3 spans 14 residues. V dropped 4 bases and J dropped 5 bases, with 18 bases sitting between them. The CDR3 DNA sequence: TGCAGTGCTACGGGCGGTGTAGTTCCTCACGAGCAGTACTTC. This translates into CSATGGVVPHEQYF.

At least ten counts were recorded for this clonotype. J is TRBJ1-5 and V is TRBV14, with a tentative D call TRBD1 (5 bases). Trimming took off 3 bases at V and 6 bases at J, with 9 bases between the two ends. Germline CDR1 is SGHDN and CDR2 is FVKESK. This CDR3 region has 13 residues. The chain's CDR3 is CASSQGDFQPQHF. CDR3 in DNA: TGTGCCAGCAGCCAGGGGGACTTTCAGCCCCAGCATTTT.

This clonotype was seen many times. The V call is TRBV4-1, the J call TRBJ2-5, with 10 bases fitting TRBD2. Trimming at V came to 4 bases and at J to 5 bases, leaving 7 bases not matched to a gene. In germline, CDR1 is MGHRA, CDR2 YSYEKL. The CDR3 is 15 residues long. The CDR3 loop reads CASSLPGLAFETQYF. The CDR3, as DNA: TGCGCCAGCAGCCTCCCGGGACTAGCGTTTGAGACCCAGTACTTC.

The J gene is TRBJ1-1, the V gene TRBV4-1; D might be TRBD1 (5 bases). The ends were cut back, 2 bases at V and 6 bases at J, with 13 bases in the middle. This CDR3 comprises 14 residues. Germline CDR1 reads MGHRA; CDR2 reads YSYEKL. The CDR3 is CASSQSRGVSEAFF. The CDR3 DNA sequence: TGCGCCAGCAGCCAATCTCGGGGGGTCTCTGAAGCTTTCTTT.

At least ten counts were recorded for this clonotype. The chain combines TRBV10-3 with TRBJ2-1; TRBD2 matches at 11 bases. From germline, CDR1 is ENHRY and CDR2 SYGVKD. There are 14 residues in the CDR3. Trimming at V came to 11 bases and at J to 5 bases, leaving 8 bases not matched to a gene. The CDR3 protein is CAVKTSGTNNEQFF. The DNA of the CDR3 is TGTGCCGTAAAGACTAGCGGGACAAACAATGAGCAGTTCTTC.

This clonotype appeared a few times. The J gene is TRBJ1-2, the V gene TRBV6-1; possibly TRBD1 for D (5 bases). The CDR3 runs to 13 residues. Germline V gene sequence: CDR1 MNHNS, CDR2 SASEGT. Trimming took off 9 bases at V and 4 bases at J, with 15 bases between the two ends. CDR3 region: CASKTEAFYGYTF. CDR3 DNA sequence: TGTGCCAGTAAGACAGAAGCCTTCTATGGCTACACCTTC.